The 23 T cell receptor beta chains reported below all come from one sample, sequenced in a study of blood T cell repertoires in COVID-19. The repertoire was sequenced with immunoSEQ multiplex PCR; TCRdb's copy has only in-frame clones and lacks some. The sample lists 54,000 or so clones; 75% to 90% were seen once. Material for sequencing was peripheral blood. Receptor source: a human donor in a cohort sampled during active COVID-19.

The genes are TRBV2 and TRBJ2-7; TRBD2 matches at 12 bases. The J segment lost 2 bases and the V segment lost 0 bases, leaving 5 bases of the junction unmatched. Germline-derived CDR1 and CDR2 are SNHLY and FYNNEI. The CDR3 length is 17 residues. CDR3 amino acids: CASSEALLAGGPYEQYF. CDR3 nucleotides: TGTGCCAGCAGTGAAGCGTTGCTAGCGGGAGGGCCCTACGAGCAGTACTTC. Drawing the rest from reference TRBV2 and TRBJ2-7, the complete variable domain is EPEVTQTPSHQVTQMGQEVILRCVPISNHLYFYWYRQILGQKVEFLVSFYNNEISEKSEIFDDQFSVERPDGSNFTLKIRSTKLEDSAMYFCASSEALLAGGPYEQYFGPGTRLTVT.

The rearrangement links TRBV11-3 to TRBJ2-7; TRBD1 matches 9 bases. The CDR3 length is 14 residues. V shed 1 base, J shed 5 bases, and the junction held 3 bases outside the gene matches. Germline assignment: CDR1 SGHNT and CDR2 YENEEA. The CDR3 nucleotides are TGTGCCAGCAGCTTAGCGGGACAGGGAGACGAGCAGTACTTC. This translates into CASSLAGQGDEQYF.

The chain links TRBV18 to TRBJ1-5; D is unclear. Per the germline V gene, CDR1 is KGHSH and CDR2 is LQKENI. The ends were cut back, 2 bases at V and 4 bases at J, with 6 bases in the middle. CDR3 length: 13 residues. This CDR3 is CASSPEGNQPQHF. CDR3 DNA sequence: TGTGCCAGCTCACCAGAGGGAAATCAGCCCCAGCATTTT.

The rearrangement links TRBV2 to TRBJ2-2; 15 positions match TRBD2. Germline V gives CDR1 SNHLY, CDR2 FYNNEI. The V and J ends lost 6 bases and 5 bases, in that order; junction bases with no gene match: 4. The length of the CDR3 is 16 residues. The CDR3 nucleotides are TGTGCCAGCAGAGCGGGACTAGCGGGGGGTACCGGGGAGCTGTTTTTT. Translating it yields CASRAGLAGGTGELFF. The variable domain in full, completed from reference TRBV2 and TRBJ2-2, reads EPEVTQTPSHQVTQMGQEVILRCVPISNHLYFYWYRQILGQKVEFLVSFYNNEISEKSEIFDDQFSVERPDGSNFTLKIRSTKLEDSAMYFCASRAGLAGGTGELFFGEGSRLTVL.

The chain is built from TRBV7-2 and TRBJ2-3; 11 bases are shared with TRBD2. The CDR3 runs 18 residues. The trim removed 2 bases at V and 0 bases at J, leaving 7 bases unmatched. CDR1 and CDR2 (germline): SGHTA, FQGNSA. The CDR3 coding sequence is TGTGCCAGCAGCTTAAAATGGGTAGCGGGGGGGAGCACAGATACGCAGTATTTT. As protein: CASSLKWVAGGSTDTQYF.

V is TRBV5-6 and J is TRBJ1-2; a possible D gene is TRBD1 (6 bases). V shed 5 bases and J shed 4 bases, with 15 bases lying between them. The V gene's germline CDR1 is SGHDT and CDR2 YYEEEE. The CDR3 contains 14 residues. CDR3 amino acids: CASSLRQARYGYTF. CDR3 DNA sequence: TGTGCCAGCAGTTTGAGACAGGCGCGCTATGGCTACACCTTC.

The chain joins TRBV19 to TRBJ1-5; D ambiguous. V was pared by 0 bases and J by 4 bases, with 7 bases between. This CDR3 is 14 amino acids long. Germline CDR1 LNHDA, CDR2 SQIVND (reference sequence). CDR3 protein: CASSIDAVNQPQHF. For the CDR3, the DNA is TGTGCCAGTAGTATAGATGCGGTAAATCAGCCCCAGCATTTT.

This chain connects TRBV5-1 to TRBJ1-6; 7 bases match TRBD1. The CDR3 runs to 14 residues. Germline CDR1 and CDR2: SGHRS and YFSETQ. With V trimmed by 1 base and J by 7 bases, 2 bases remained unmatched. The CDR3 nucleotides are TGCGCCAGCAGCTTGAAGGGACAGAATTCACCCCTCCACTTT. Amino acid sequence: CASSLKGQNSPLHF.

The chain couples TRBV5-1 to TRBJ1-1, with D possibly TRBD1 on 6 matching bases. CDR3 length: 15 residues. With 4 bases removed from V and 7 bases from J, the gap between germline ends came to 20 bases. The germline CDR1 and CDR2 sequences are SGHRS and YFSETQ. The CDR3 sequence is CASSLTLVQGNEAFF. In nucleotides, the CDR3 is TGCGCCAGCAGCCTTACCTTAGTACAGGGTAATGAAGCTTTCTTT. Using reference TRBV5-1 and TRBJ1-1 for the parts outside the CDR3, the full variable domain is KAGVTQTPRYLIKTRGQQVTLSCSPISGHRSVSWYQQTPGQGLQFLFEYFSETQRNKGNFPGRFSGRQFSNSRSEMNVSTLELGDSALYLCASSLTLVQGNEAFFGQGTRLTVV.

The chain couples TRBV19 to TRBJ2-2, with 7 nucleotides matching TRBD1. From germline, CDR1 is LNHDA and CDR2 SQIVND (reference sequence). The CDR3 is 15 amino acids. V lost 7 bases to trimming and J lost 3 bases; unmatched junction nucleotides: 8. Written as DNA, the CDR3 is TGTGCCAGTACCAGGAGAGACAGGGACACCGGGGAGCTGTTTTTT. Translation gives CASTRRDRDTGELFF.

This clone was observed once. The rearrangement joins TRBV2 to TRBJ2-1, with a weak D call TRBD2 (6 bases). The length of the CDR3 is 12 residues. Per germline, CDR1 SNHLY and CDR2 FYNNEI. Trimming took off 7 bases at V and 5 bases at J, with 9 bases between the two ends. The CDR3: CASKLANNEQFF. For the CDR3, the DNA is TGTGCCAGCAAGCTAGCGAACAATGAGCAGTTCTTC.

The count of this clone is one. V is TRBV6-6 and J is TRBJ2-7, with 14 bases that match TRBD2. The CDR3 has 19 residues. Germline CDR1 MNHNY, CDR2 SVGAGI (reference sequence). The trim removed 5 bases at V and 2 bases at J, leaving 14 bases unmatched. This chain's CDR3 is CASSPSPGTSGSYPYEQYF. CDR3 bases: TGTGCCAGCAGTCCCTCTCCCGGGACTAGCGGGAGTTACCCCTACGAGCAGTACTTC.

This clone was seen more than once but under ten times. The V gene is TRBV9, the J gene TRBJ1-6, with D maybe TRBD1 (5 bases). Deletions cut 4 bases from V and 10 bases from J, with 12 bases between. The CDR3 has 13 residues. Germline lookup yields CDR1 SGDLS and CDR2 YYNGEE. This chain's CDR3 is CASSLTGESPLHF. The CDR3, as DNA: TGTGCCAGCAGCTTGACGGGGGAGTCACCCCTCCACTTT.

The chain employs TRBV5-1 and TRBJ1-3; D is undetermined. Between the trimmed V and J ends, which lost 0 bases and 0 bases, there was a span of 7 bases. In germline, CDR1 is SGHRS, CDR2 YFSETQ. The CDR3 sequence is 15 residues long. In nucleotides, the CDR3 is TGCGCCAGCAGCTTGGAGTCAGTCTCTGGAAACACCATATATTTT. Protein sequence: CASSLESVSGNTIYF.

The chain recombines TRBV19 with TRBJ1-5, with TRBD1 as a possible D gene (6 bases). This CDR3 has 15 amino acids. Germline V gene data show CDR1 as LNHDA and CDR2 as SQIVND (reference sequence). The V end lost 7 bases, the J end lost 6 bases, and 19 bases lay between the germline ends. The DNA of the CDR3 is TGTGCCAGTACCATAGGGGGGGGGCGCATTCAGCCCCAGCATTTT. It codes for CASTIGGGRIQPQHF.

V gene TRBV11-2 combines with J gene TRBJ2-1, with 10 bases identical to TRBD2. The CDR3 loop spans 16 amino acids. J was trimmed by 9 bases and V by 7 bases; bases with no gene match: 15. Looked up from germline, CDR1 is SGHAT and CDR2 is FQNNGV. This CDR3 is CASTESALAGVVEQFF. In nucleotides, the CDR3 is TGTGCCAGCACCGAGTCCGCGCTAGCGGGAGTAGTTGAGCAGTTCTTC.

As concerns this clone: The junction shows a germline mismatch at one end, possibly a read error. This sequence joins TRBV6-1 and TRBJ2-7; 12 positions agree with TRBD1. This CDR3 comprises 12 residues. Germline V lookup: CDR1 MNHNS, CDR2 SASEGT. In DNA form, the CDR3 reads TGTGCCAGCAGTGACGGGACAGGGGGCGGTAACTTC. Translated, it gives CASSDGTGGGNF.

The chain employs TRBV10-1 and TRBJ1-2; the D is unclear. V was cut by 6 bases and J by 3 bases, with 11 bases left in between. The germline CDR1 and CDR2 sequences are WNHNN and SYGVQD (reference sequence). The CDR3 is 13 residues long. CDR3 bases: TGCGCCAGCAGGCTCGGGAGACACTATGGCTACACCTTC. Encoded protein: CASRLGRHYGYTF.

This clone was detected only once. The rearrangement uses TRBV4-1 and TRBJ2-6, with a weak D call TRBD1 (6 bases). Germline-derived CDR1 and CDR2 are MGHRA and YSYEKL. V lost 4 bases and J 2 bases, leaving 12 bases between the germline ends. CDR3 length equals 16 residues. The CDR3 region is CASSRTGRTGANVLTF. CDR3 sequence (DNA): TGCGCCAGCAGCCGAACAGGGAGAACTGGGGCCAACGTCCTGACTTTC.

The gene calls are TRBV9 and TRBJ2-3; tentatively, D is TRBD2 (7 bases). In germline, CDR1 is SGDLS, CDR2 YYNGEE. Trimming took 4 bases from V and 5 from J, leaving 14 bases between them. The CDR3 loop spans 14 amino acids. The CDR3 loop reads CASSQGGAVDTQYF. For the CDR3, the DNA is TGTGCCAGCAGCCAAGGGGGGGCCGTAGATACGCAGTATTTT.

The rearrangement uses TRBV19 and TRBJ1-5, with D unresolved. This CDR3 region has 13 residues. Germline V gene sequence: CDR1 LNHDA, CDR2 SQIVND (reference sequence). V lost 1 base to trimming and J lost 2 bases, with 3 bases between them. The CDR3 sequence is CASSIAGNQPQHF. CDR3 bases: TGTGCCAGTAGTATAGCTGGCAATCAGCCCCAGCATTTT.

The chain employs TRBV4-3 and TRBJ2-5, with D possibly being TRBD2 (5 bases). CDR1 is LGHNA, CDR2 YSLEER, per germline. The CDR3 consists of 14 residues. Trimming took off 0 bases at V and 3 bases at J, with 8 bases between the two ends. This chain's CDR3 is CASSQESGKETQYF. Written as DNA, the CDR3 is TGCGCCAGCAGCCAAGAATCGGGGAAAGAGACCCAGTACTTC.

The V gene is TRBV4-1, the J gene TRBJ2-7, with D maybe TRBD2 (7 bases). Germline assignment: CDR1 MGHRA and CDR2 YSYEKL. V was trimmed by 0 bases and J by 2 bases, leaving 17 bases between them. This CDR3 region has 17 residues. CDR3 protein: CASSQDQTGGLPYEQYF. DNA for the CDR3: TGCGCCAGCAGCCAAGATCAGACGGGGGGCCTACCCTACGAGCAGTACTTC.